This T cell receptor (beta chain) was sequenced for a study of Graves' ophthalmopathy and Graves' hyperthyroidism. Whole-study context: Hyperthyroidism is called stable when no ophthalmopathy develops within 18 months of follow-up.

Germline V lookup: CDR1 MNHNY, CDR2 SVGAGI (reference sequence). The J segment lost 8 bases and the V segment lost 5 bases, leaving 7 bases of the junction unmatched. The CDR3 runs 15 residues. RNA transcripts served as template for amplifying TCR beta CDR3 sequences. HTBI-primed first-round RT-PCR preceded second-round multiplex PCR. MiXCR, run by TCRdb on the multiplex PCR reads, gives a single entry per CDR3 protein. Here the sample spans around 1,000,000 distinct CDR3 sequences, less than 45% being singletons. Turning to this clonotype: What it binds is unknown.

Overall study findings and caveats: Most thyroid clonotypes with frequency above 0.001 were detected in blood too.

The sample consisted of peripheral blood or thyroid tissue (not recorded which). The source is an adult man with Graves' hyperthyroidism. This sequence joins TRBV6-6 and TRBJ1-4, with TRBD1 identical over 11 bases. In nucleotides, the CDR3 is TGTGCCAGCAGTCGTCCGGGACAGGGGGTAGAAAAACTGTTTTTT. Encoded protein: CASSRPGQGVEKLFF.